Reported below is one T cell receptor (beta chain). This entry comes from a study of PD-1 blockade in mismatch repair-deficient tumors. The CDR3 is 15 residues long. The germline V gene encodes CDR1 MNHEY and CDR2 SVGAGI. The germline V and J ends were trimmed by 0 bases and 0 bases, with 6 bases remaining between them. Clones were read by immunoSEQ multiplex PCR, and TCRdb kept only the in-frame ones, dropping some. The sample carries 90,000 to 120,000 clones, over 75% recorded once. This receptor was obtained from an adult with mismatch repair-deficient cancer. This sequence joins TRBV6-5 and TRBJ2-1; D ambiguous. The source material was peripheral blood, sampled approximately 35 weeks after starting pembrolizumab. The CDR3 spells CASSYSTSSYNEQFF. Written as DNA, the CDR3 is TGTGCCAGCAGTTACTCCACGAGCTCCTACAATGAGCAGTTCTTC.